The 9 T cell receptor beta chains listed next were all sequenced from one sample in a study of blood T cell repertoires in COVID-19. Generated by immunoSEQ multiplex PCR, the TCRdb table keeps only in-frame clones and is missing some. The table includes about 14,000 clones, around 90% detected once. Sequences were obtained from peripheral blood. These receptors were taken from a human donor in a cohort sampled during active COVID-19.

This clone is a singleton in its sample. The chain recombines TRBV3-1 (or the pseudogene TRBV3-2) with TRBJ1-2, with D unresolved. V was shortened by 3 bases and J by 5 bases, with 7 bases between the two germline ends. The CDR3 loop spans 12 amino acids. Germline-derived CDR1 and CDR2 are LGHDT and YNNKEL (reference sequence). CDR3 DNA: TGTGCCAGCAGCCAGTTAAATTATGGCTACACCTTC. Encoded protein: CASSQLNYGYTF.

This sequence joins TRBV7-2 and TRBJ2-3; tentatively, D is TRBD2 (6 bases). This CDR3 contains 12 residues. Trimming removed 6 bases from V and 12 bases from J, with 16 bases in between. Germline CDR1 reads SGHTA; CDR2 reads FQGNSA. The CDR3 DNA sequence: TGTGCCAGCAGAACGACTAGTACTAACCAGTATTTT. It specifies CASRTTSTNQYF.

With regard to this clone: At one boundary the junction diverges from the germline segment, which might be a read error. The rearrangement joins TRBV7-7 to TRBJ2-2; 16 nucleotides align to TRBD2. This CDR3 has 16 residues. Germline V lookup: CDR1 SSHAT, CDR2 FNYEAQ (reference sequence). The CDR3 region has the DNA TGTGCTAGCAGCCCTGGGACTAGCGGGAGGGCCGGGGAGCTGTTTTTT. Translated: CASSPGTSGRAGELFF. Looking up the rest from reference TRBV7-7 and TRBJ2-2 gives the full variable domain: GAGVSQSPRYKVTKRGQDVTLRCDPISSHATLYWYQQALGQGPEFLTYFNYEAQPDKSGLPSDRFSAERPEGSISTLTIQRTEQRDSAMYRCASSPGTSGRAGELFFGEGSRLTVL.

This chain joins TRBV7-2 and TRBJ1-2; the D is unclear. Germline CDR1 SGHTA, CDR2 FQGNSA. This CDR3 is built from 11 residues. V shed 5 bases and J shed 12 bases, with 13 bases lying between them. CDR3 sequence (DNA): TGTGCCAGCAGCACAGCGGGGTTGCACACCTTC. It translates to CASSTAGLHTF.

The chain couples TRBV3-1 (or the pseudogene TRBV3-2) to TRBJ2-5; TRBD1 might be the D (6 bases). This CDR3 has 14 residues. Germline CDR1 reads LGHDT; CDR2 reads YNNKEL (reference sequence). The V end was cut by 2 bases, the J end by 5 bases, with 12 bases between. The CDR3 sequence is CASSQWGPRETQYF. CDR3 bases: TGTGCCAGCAGCCAATGGGGGCCTAGGGAGACCCAGTACTTC.

The chain carries TRBV6-5 and TRBJ1-1, with D perhaps matching TRBD1 (6 bases). The CDR3 runs to 14 residues. Germline V gene sequence: CDR1 MNHEY, CDR2 SVGAGI. V was shortened by 6 bases and J by 1 base, with 12 bases between the two germline ends. CDR3 in amino acids: CASSPTGENTEAFF. The CDR3 DNA follows: TGTGCCAGCAGCCCGACAGGAGAGAACACTGAAGCTTTCTTT.

This chain joins TRBV20-1 and TRBJ2-1; maybe TRBD1 (6 bases). This CDR3 has 11 amino acids. V lost 6 bases and J lost 10, with 13 bases in between. The germline V gene has CDR1 DFQATT and CDR2 SNEGSKA (reference sequence). The CDR3 loop reads CSAMTGFEQFF. CDR3 DNA: TGCAGTGCCATGACAGGTTTCGAGCAGTTCTTC.

This rearrangement joins TRBV28 to TRBJ2-3; D is unresolved. The V and J ends lost 5 bases and 3 bases respectively, with 12 bases between them. Germline lookup yields CDR1 MDHEN and CDR2 SYDVKM. The CDR3 has 14 residues. The CDR3 sequence is CASSSSPRTDTQYF. The CDR3 region has the DNA TGTGCCAGCAGTAGTTCCCCCCGGACAGATACGCAGTATTTT.

The chain recombines TRBV28 with TRBJ2-5, with 8 bases aligning to TRBD2. Trimming took 7 bases from V and 4 from J; bases not matched to a gene: 2. The CDR3 length is 12 residues. Germline assignment: CDR1 MDHEN and CDR2 SYDVKM. Here the CDR3 DNA reads TGTGCCAGCACGAGCGGGAGAGAGACCCAGTACTTC. Translated, it gives CASTSGRETQYF.